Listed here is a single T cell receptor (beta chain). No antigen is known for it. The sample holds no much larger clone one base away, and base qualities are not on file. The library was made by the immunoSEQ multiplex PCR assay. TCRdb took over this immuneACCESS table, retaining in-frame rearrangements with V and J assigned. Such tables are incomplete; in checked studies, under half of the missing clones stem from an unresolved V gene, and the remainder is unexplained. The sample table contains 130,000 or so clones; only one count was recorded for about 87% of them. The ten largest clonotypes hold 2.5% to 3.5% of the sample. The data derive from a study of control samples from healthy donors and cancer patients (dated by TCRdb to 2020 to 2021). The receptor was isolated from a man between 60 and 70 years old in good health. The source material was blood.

The DNA reads TGTGCCAGCAGGGCCGGGACAGGGAGTGGGTACGAGCAGTACTTC. It encodes CASRAGTGSGYEQYF. Rearrangement joined TRBV28 to TRBJ2-7; 9 middle bases align to TRBD1. V is trimmed back by 6 bases and J by 4 bases, and the junction contains 10 bases that no gene match accounts for. Taken from cysteine to phenylalanine, the CDR3 has 15 residues. Only the CDR3 DNA stays, 45 bases, in frame from base 1. Sequences MDHEN (CDR1) and SYDVKM (CDR2) are obtained from the germline V gene.